This TCR beta chain was documented in a study of blood T cell repertoires in COVID-19. The wider study: Collection of acute and convalescent COVID-19 samples took place in the United States, Italy and Spain. T cells, B-cell-depleted T cells, or PBMCs supplied cDNA or gDNA.

As handled by the study authors: The assay estimated nucleated cells by amplifying reference gene primers. Clones were read by immunoSEQ multiplex PCR, and TCRdb kept only the in-frame ones, dropping some. V and J calls and clone size are copied from that table; D and trimming were computed from the DNA. The sample contains about 200,000 clones, roughly 84% of which appear only once. This CDR3 is 16 amino acids long. The germline V and J ends were trimmed by 1 base and 3 bases, with 13 bases remaining between them. Per the germline V gene, CDR1 is SGHDN and CDR2 is FVKESK. The chain uses TRBV14 and TRBJ2-4, with D perhaps matching TRBD1 (5 bases). The source of this sequence is a human donor in a cohort sampled during active COVID-19. The sample was peripheral blood. The CDR3 DNA reads as TGTGCCAGCAGCCAAGCCCCCCGCCAGGGCAAAAACATTCAGTACTTC. This translates into CASSQAPRQGKNIQYF.